These 8 T cell receptor beta chains came from one sample sequenced in a study of control samples from healthy donors and cancer patients. Using immunoSEQ multiplex PCR, the repertoire was profiled, and TCRdb retains in-frame clones only, with some absent. The repertoire consists of under 85,000 clones, with 94% occurring once and the leading ten covering roughly 6.1%. Sample: blood. The receptors here all came from a woman aged 40 to 50 in good health.

The chain has TRBV29-1 and TRBJ2-7, with TRBD1 matching 7 bases. The length of the CDR3 is 12 residues. The V gene end was trimmed by 7 bases and the J gene end by 5 bases; junction bases not matched to a gene: 8. Germline V gene lookup returns CDR1 SQVTM and CDR2 ANQGSEA. The CDR3 nucleotides read TGCAGCGCGACAGGGCATTACCACGAGCAGTACTTC. Its translation is CSATGHYHEQYF.

This sequence joins TRBV3-1 (or the pseudogene TRBV3-2) and TRBJ2-7; D possibly corresponds to TRBD1 (5 bases). Trimming stripped 2 bases from V and 2 bases from J, with 13 bases between. CDR1 and CDR2 (germline): LGHDT, YNNKEL (reference sequence). The CDR3 is 15 residues long. In nucleotides, the CDR3 is TGTGCCAGCAGCCAAAAAGATAAGGGGCCCTACGAGCAGTACTTC. It specifies CASSQKDKGPYEQYF.

The V gene is TRBV11-2, the J gene TRBJ2-7; TRBD1 aligns across 9 bases. Per germline, CDR1 SGHAT and CDR2 FQNNGV. The CDR3 is made up of 15 amino acids. The junction had 7 bases not matched to a gene; V was cut back by 1 base and J by 6 bases. The CDR3, as DNA: TGTGCCAGCAGCTTAGTCCCGGGACAGGGAATCGAGCAGTACTTC. Protein sequence: CASSLVPGQGIEQYF.

J is TRBJ2-7 and V is TRBV5-4; D is unclear. The CDR3 runs to 16 residues. The germline gives CDR1 SGHNT, CDR2 YYREEE (reference sequence). V was pared by 2 bases and J by 0 bases, with 15 bases between. Written as DNA, the CDR3 is TGTGCCAGCAGCTTTGACGGTTCCCCCAGCTCCTACGAGCAGTACTTC. Translated, it gives CASSFDGSPSSYEQYF.

The chain is built from TRBV5-1 and TRBJ2-2; the D call may be TRBD1 or TRBD2 (5 bases each). Germline V lookup: CDR1 SGHRS, CDR2 YFSETQ. The CDR3 runs 17 residues. The V and J ends lost 2 bases and 1 base respectively, with 15 bases between them. Here the CDR3 DNA reads TGCGCCAGCAGCTTTAATTCCCGGGACGGGAACACCGGGGAGCTGTTTTTT. Translating gives CASSFNSRDGNTGELFF.

The chain links TRBV7-9 to TRBJ1-6; tentatively, D is TRBD1 (6 bases). This CDR3 comprises 17 residues. Germline lookup yields CDR1 SEHNR and CDR2 FQNEAQ (reference sequence). V lost 2 bases, J lost 6 bases, and 17 bases lay in between. CDR3 bases: TGTGCCAGCAGCTTAAATGGGGGGGCAGGGGTTAATTCACCCCTCCACTTT. Translated: CASSLNGGAGVNSPLHF.

The gene calls are TRBV19 and TRBJ1-5; 7 nucleotides agree with TRBD1. The CDR3 length is 12 residues. V trimming: 10 bases; J trimming: 6 bases; junction bases outside the gene matches: 6. The V gene's germline CDR1 is LNHDA and CDR2 SQIVND (reference sequence). This CDR3 reads CAIDRVGQPQHF. The DNA for the CDR3 is TGTGCCATTGACAGGGTCGGTCAGCCCCAGCATTTT.

V and J are TRBV5-6 and TRBJ1-1, with TRBD1 matching over 8 bases. After removal of 0 bases from V and 4 bases from J, the junction contained 2 bases not matched to a gene. The CDR3 runs to 14 residues. CDR1 and CDR2 from the germline V gene are SGHDT and YYEEEE. The CDR3 is CASSLGQGTTEAFF. The CDR3 nucleotides read TGTGCCAGCAGCTTGGGACAGGGGACCACTGAAGCTTTCTTT.